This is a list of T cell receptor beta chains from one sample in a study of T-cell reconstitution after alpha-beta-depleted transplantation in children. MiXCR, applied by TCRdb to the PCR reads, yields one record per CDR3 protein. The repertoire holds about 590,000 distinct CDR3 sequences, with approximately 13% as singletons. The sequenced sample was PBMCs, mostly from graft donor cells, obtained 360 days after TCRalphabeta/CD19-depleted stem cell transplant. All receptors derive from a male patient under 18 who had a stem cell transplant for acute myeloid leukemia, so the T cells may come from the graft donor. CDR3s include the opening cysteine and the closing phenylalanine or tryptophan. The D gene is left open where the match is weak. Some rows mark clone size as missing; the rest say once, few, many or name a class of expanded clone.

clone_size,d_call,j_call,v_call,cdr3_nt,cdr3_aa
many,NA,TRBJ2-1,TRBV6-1,TGTGCCAGCACTACGGACAAAGGCAATGAGCAGTTCTTC,CASTTDKGNEQFF
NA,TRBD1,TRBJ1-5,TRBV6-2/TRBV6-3,TGTGCCAGCAGCCCCTGGGAGGGGGCAACGCAGCCCCAGCATTTT,CASSPWEGATQPQHF
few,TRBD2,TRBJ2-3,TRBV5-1,TGCGCCAGCAGCTTACCAGCGGGAGACACAGATACGCAGTATTTT,CASSLPAGDTDTQYF
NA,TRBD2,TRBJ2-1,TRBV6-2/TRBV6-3,TGTGCCAGCAATTTACCCCGAGCGGGGAGCTCCTACAATGAGCAGTTCTTC,CASNLPRAGSSYNEQFF
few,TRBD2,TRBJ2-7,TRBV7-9,TGTGCCAGCAGCCATGGCGAGATTGGGGGGGACGAGCAGTACTTC,CASSHGEIGGDEQYF
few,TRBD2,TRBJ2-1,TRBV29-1,TGCAGCGTTGAACAGGCTAGCGGGAGCTACAATGAGCAGTTCTTC,CSVEQASGSYNEQFF
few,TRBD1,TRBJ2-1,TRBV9,TGTGCCAGCAGCGCCGACGCGGGACAGGGGGTCTATGAGCAGTTCTTC,CASSADAGQGVYEQFF
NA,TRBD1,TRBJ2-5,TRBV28,TGTGCCAGCAGGACAGGGGTCATAGAGACCCAGTACTTC,CASRTGVIETQYF
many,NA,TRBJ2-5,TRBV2,TGTGCCAGCGGGAGGGGGTATGAGACCCAGTACTTC,CASGRGYETQYF
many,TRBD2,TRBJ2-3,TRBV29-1,TGCAGCGTCCAAGGGAGGGATAATGCAGATACGCAGTATTTT,CSVQGRDNADTQYF
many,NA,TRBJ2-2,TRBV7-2,TGTGCCAGCAGCTTCATCACCAACACCGGGGAGCTGTTTTTT,CASSFITNTGELFF
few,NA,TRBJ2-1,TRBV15,TGTGCCACCAGCAGACACCTAGGCGGAAGCTCCTACAATGAGCAGTTCTTC,CATSRHLGGSSYNEQFF
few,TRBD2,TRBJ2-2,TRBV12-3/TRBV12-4,TGTGCCAGCAGTTTAGTGTGGACTAGCGGGAGGGCCCTCACCGGGGAGCTGTTTTTT,CASSLVWTSGRALTGELFF
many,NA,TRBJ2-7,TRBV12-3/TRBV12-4,TGTGCCAGCACCCTTTCCTCCGGGGTATCCTACGAGCAGTACTTC,CASTLSSGVSYEQYF
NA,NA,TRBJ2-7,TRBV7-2,TGTGCCAGCAGCTTTGGGCATTGGGGGGGCCCCCACGAGCAGTACTTC,CASSFGHWGGPHEQYF
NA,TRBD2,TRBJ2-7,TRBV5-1,TGCGCCAGCAGCTCCTATTTAGCGGGAGGAGTGTACGAGCAGTACTTC,CASSSYLAGGVYEQYF
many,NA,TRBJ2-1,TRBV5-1,TGCGCCAGCAGTTCCCTAAGTTTCCGAACCTACAATGAGCAGTTCTTC,CASSSLSFRTYNEQFF
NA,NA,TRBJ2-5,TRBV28,TGTGCCAGCCGGAAGAGCCACCGCCAAGAGACCCAGTACTTC,CASRKSHRQETQYF
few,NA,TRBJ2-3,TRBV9,TGTGCCAGCAGCGTAGAGGCGACAGATACGCAGTATTTT,CASSVEATDTQYF
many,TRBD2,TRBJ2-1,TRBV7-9,TGTGCCAGCAGCTTAAGGACTAGCTACAATGAGCAGTTCTTC,CASSLRTSYNEQFF
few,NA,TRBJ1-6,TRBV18,TGTGCCAGCTCACGGGCATCCAGTGGGGGATCACCCCTCCACTTT,CASSRASSGGSPLHF
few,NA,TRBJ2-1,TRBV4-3,TGCGCCAGCAGCCAAGATCTTTCCGGAGCCTACAATGAGCAGTTCTTC,CASSQDLSGAYNEQFF
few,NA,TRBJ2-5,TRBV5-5,TGTGCCAGCAGCCTAAGACCTGCCCAGGAGACCCAGTACTTC,CASSLRPAQETQYF
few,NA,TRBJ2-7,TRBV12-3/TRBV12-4,TGTGCCAGCAGTTCCAATGTAGGGGACGAGCAGTACTTC,CASSSNVGDEQYF
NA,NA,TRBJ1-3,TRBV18,TGTGCCAGCTCAACCCTCCCGAAATCTGGAAACACCATATATTTT,CASSTLPKSGNTIYF
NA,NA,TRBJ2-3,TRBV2,TGTGCCAGCAGTGATCAGCTGGGACTCGGCACAGATACGCAGTATTTT,CASSDQLGLGTDTQYF
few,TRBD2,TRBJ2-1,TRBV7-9,TGTGCCAGCAGCTTAGCGGGACTAGCGACGTACAATGAGCAGTTCTTC,CASSLAGLATYNEQFF
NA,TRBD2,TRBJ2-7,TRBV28,TGTGCCAGCAGTTTCCCAGCGGGAGGGGCGTGGGAGCAGTACTTC,CASSFPAGGAWEQYF
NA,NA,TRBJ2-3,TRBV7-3,TGTGCCAGCAGCTTCCGGGCTACCCCATCGGGCACAGATACGCAGTATTTT,CASSFRATPSGTDTQYF
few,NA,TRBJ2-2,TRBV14,TGTGCCAGCAGCCAAGCACTTGTCACCGGGGAGCTGTTTTTT,CASSQALVTGELFF
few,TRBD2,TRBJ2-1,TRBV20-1,TGCAGTGCTAGAGAACCGGGACTAGCGGATTCCTACAATGAGCAGTTCTTC,CSAREPGLADSYNEQFF
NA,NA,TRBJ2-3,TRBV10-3,TGTGCCATCAGTGAGACGGTCAGGGGCACAGATACGCAGTATTTT,CAISETVRGTDTQYF
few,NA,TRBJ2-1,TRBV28,TGTGCCAGCAGTTCTGCGGGGGCCTTCAGCTCCTACAATGAGCAGTTCTTC,CASSSAGAFSSYNEQFF
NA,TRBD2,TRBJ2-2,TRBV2,TGTGCCAGCAGTGCCGGGAGGACTCCGAACACCGGGGAGCTGTTTTTT,CASSAGRTPNTGELFF
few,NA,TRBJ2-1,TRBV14,TGTGCCAGCAGCGGTCGCTGGGACTACAATGAGCAGTTCTTC,CASSGRWDYNEQFF
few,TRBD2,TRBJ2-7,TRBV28,TGTACCGTTGGGAGGGGAGGTTACGAGCAGTACTTC,CTVGRGGYEQYF
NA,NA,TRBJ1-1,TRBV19,TGTGCCAGTATTGGGGCAGGCGCTTTCTTT,CASIGAGAFF
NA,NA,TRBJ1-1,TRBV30,TGTGCCTGGAGGAGTACTGAAGCTTTCTTT,CAWRSTEAFF
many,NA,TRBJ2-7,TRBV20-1,TGCAGTGCTAGTCGCTCGGGGAACGAGCAGTACTTC,CSASRSGNEQYF
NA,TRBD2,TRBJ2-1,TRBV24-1,TGTGCCACCAGTGTAGCGGGGGGTTACAATGAGCAGTTCTTC,CATSVAGGYNEQFF
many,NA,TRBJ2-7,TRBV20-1,TGCAGTGCCATTCCGACAGACTCCTACGAGCAGTACTTC,CSAIPTDSYEQYF
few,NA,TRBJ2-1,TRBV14,TGTGCCAGCAGCCAAGATCGGAACTTTCCCAATGAGCAGTTCTTC,CASSQDRNFPNEQFF
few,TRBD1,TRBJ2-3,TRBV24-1,TGTGCCACCAGTGATCGTCCCGGGACAGGGAGCGCAGATACGCAGTATTTT,CATSDRPGTGSADTQYF
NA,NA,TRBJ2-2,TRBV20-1,TGCAGTGCTAGAGACGCGAGGGATCTGGGCGGGGAGCTGTTTTTT,CSARDARDLGGELFF
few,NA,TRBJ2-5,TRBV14,TGTGCCAGCAGGAGCAGCTACCGGACAACTTATAACCAAGAGACCCAGTACTTC,CASRSSYRTTYNQETQYF
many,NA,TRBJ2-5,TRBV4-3,TGCGCCAGCAGCCAAGATGGACGGCAAGAGGCCCAGTACTTC,CASSQDGRQEAQYF
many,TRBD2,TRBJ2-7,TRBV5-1,TGCGCCAGCAGCTTGGAAGCGGGGAACTCCTACGAGCAGTACTTC,CASSLEAGNSYEQYF
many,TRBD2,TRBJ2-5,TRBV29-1,TGCAGCGTTGACCGACTAGCGGGAGAGGAGACCCAGTACTTC,CSVDRLAGEETQYF
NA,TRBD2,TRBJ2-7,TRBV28,TGTGCCAGCAGTTTACGGCTAGCGGGGGCCTCCTACGAGCAGTACTTC,CASSLRLAGASYEQYF